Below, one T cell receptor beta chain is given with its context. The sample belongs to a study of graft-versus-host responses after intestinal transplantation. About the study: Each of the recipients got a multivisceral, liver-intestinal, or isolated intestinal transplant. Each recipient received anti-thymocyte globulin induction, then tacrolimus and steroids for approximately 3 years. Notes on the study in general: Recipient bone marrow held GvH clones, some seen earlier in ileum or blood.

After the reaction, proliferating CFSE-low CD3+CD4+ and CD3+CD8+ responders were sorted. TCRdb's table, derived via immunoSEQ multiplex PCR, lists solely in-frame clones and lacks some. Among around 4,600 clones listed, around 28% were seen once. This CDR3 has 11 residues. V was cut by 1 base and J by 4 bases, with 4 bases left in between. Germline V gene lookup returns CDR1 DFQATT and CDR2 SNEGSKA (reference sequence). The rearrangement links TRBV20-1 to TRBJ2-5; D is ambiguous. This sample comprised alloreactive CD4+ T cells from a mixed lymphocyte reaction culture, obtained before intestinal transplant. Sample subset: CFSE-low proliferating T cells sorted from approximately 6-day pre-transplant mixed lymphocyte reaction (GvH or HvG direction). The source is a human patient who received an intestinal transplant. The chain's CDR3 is CSARGRETQYF. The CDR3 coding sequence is TGCAGTGCTAGAGGGCGAGAGACCCAGTACTTC.